This TCR beta chain derives from a study of OX40 agonist ivuxolimab in advanced cancers. For the study at large: Patients enrolled in dose escalation were diagnosed with hepatocellular carcinoma, melanoma, renal cell or head and neck cancer. Findings and limits, study-wide: At 0.1 to 3.0 mg/kg, clonal expansion of CD4+ and CD8+ blood T cells had occurred by week 6. Expanded clones were, on average, more numerous among CD8+ T cells than CD4+.

The data were produced by immunoSEQ multiplex PCR, yet TCRdb's version contains in-frame clones alone and is incomplete. The sample consists of almost 20,000 clones, roughly 90% of them appearing once. This CDR3 contains 12 residues. CDR1 GTSNPN and CDR2 SVGIG come from the germline V gene (reference sequence). V lost 0 bases and J 12 bases, leaving 14 bases between the germline ends. In regard to this clone: The antigen is undetermined.

The sequences come from CD4+ or CD8+ T cells sorted from blood, collected in a trial of the OX40 agonist ivuxolimab. The chain combines TRBV30 with TRBJ1-1; maybe TRBD1 (5 bases). This clonotype was obtained from an adult with an advanced solid tumor such as melanoma, head and neck, liver or kidney cancer. The DNA of the CDR3 is TGTGCCTGGAGTGTATCGGCTGGGACGACTTTCTTT. The encoded protein is CAWSVSAGTTFF.